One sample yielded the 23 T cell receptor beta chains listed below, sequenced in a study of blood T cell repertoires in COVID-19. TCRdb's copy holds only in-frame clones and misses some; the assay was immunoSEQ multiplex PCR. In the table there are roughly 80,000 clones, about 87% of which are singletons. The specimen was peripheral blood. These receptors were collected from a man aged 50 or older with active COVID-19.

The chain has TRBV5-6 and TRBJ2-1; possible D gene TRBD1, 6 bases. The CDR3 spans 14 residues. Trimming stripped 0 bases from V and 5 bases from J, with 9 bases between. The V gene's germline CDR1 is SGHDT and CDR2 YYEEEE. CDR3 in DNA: TGTGCCAGCAGCTTGGCAGGGGCGAACAATGAGCAGTTCTTC. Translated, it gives CASSLAGANNEQFF.

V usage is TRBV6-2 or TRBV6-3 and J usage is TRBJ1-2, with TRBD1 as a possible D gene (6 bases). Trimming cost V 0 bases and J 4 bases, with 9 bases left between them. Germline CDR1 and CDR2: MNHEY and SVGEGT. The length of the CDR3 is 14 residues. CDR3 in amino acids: CASSYSTGFYGYTF. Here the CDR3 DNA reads TGTGCCAGCAGTTACTCGACAGGCTTCTATGGCTACACCTTC.

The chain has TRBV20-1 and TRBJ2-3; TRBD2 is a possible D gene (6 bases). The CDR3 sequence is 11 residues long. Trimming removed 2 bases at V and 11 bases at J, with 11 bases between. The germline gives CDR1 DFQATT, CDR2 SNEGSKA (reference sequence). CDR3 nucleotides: TGCAGTGCTAGACCGGGACTCCAGCAGTATTTT. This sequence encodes CSARPGLQQYF.

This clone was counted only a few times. CDR3 protein: CASSLDPARLYEQYF. CDR3 nucleotide sequence: TGTGCCAGCAGCCTAGACCCAGCCAGACTCTACGAGCAGTACTTC. V is TRBV7-8 and J is TRBJ2-7; D is unresolved. The CDR3 is made up of 15 amino acids. CDR1 is SGHVS, CDR2 FQNEAQ, per germline. Trimming left V 5 bases short and J 3 bases short, with 17 bases between. The full variable domain, with the rest looked up from reference TRBV7-8 and TRBJ2-7, is GAGVSQSPRYKVAKRGQDVALRCDPISGHVSLFWYQQALGQGPEFLTYFQNEAQLDKSGLPSDRFFAERPEGSVSTLKIQRTQQEDSAVYLCASSLDPARLYEQYFGPGTRLTVT.

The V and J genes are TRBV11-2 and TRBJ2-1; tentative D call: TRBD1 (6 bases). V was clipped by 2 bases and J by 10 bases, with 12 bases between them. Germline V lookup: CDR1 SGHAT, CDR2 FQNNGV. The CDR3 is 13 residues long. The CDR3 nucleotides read TGTGCCAGCAGCTTATCGTCCGGGACAGAGCAGTTCTTC. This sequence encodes CASSLSSGTEQFF.

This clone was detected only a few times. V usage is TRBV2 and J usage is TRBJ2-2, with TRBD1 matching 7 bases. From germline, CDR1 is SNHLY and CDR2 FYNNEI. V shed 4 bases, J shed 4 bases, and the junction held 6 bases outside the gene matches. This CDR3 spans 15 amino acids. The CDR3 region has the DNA TGTGCCAGCAGTGGCCATCGGACAGGCACCGGGGAGCTGTTTTTT. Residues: CASSGHRTGTGELFF.

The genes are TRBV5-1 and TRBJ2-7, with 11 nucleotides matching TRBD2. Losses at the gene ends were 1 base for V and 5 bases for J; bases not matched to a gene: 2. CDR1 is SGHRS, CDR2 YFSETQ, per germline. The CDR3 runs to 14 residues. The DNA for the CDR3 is TGCGCCAGCAGCTTGACTAGCGGGAGCAACGAGCAGTACTTC. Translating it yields CASSLTSGSNEQYF. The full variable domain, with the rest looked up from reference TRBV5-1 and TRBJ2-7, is KAGVTQTPRYLIKTRGQQVTLSCSPISGHRSVSWYQQTPGQGLQFLFEYFSETQRNKGNFPGRFSGRQFSNSRSEMNVSTLELGDSALYLCASSLTSGSNEQYFGPGTRLTVT.

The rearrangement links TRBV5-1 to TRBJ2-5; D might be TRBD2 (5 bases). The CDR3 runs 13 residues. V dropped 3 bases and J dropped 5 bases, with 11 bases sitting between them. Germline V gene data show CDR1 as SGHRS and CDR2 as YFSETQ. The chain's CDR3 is CASSSPGGETQYF. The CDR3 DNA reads TGCGCCAGCAGCTCCCCCGGCGGGGAGACCCAGTACTTC. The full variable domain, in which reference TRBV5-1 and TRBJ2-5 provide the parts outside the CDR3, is KAGVTQTPRYLIKTRGQQVTLSCSPISGHRSVSWYQQTPGQGLQFLFEYFSETQRNKGNFPGRFSGRQFSNSRSEMNVSTLELGDSALYLCASSSPGGETQYFGPGTRLLVL.

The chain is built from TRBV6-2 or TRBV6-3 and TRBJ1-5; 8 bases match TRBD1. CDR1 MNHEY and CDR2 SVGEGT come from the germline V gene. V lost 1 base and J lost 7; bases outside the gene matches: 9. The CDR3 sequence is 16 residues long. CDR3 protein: CASSYWARGQGQPQHF. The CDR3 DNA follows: TGTGCCAGCAGTTACTGGGCCAGGGGGCAGGGGCAGCCCCAGCATTTT.

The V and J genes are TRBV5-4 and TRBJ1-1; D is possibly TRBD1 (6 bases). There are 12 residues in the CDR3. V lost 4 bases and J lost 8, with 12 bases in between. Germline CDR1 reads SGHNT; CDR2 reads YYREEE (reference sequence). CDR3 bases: TGTGCCAGCAGCAATCAGGGGCAGGAAGCTTTCTTT. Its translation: CASSNQGQEAFF.

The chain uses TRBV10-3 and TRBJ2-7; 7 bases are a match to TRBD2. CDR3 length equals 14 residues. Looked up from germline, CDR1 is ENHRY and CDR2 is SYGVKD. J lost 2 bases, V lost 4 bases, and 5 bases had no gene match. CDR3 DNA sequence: TGTGCCATCAGTGTGACTGGGGGGGCCTACGAGCAGTACTTC. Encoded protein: CAISVTGGAYEQYF.

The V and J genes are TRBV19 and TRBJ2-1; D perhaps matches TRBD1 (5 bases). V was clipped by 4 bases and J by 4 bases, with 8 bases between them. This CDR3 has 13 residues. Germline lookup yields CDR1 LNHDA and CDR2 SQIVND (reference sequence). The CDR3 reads CASSSRGYNEQFF. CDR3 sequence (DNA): TGTGCCAGTAGTAGTAGGGGTTACAATGAGCAGTTCTTC.

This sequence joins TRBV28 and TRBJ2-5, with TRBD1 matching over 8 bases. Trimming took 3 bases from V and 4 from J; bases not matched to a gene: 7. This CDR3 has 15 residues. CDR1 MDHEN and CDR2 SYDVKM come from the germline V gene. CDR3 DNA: TGTGCCAGCAGTTTGAGCCAGGGGGCGGGAGAGACCCAGTACTTC. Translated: CASSLSQGAGETQYF.

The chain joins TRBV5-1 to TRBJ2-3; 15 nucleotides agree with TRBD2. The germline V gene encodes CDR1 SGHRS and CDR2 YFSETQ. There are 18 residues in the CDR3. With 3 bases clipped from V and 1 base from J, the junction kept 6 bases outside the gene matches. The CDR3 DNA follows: TGCGCCAGCAGCTCCGGACTAGCGGGGGGGCTCGGCACAGATACGCAGTATTTT. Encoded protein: CASSSGLAGGLGTDTQYF.

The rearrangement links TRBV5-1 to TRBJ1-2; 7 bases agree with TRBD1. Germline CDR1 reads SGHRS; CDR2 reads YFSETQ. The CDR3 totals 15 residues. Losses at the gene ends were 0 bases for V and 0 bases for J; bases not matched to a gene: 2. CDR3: CASSLGQGANYGYTF. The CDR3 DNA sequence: TGCGCCAGCAGCTTGGGACAGGGAGCTAACTATGGCTACACCTTC. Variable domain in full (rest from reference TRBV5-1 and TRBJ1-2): KAGVTQTPRYLIKTRGQQVTLSCSPISGHRSVSWYQQTPGQGLQFLFEYFSETQRNKGNFPGRFSGRQFSNSRSEMNVSTLELGDSALYLCASSLGQGANYGYTFGSGTRLTVV.

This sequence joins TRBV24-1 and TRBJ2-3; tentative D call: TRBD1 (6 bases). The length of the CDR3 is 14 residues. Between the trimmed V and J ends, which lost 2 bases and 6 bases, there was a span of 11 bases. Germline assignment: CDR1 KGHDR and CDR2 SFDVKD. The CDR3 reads CATSDSLTGDTQYF. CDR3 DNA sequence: TGTGCCACCAGTGATTCACTTACAGGGGATACGCAGTATTTT.

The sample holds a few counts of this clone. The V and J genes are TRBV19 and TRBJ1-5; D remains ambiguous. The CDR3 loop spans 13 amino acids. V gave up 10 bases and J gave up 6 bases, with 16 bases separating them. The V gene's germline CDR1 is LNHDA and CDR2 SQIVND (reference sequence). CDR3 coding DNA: TGTGCCACCAAAAGGAGTTCAACTCAGCCCCAGCATTTT. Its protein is CATKRSSTQPQHF.

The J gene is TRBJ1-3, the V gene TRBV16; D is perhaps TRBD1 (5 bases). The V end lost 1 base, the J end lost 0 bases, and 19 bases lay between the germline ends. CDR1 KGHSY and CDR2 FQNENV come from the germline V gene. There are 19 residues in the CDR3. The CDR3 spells CASSQFNRRGTFSGNTIYF. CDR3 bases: TGTGCCAGCAGCCAATTTAACCGCCGGGGGACTTTCTCTGGAAACACCATATATTTT.

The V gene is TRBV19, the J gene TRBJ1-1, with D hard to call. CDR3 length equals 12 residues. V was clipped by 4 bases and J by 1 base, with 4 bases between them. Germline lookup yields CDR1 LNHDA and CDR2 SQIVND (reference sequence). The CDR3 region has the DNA TGTGCCAGTAGTAACAAGAACACTGAAGCTTTCTTT. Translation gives CASSNKNTEAFF.

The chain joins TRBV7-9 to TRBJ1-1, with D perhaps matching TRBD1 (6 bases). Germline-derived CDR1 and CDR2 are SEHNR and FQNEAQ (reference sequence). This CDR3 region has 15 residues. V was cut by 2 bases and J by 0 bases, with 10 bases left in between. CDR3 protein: CASSLTGTMNTEAFF. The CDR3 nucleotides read TGTGCCAGCAGCTTAACAGGGACCATGAACACTGAAGCTTTCTTT.

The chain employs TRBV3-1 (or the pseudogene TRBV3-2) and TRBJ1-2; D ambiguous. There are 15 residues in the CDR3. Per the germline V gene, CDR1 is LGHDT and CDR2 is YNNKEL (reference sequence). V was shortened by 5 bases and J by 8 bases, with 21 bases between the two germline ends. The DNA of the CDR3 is TGTGCCAGCAGCTTTGGGCACCAAAACTCGGGGGGCTACACCTTC. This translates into CASSFGHQNSGGYTF.

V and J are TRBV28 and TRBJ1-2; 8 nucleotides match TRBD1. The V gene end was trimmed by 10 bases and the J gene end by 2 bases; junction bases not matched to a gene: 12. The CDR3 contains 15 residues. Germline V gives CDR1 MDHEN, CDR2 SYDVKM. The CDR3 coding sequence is TGTGCCACCGATTTAACCGGGACAGGAAACTATGGCTACACCTTC. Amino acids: CATDLTGTGNYGYTF.

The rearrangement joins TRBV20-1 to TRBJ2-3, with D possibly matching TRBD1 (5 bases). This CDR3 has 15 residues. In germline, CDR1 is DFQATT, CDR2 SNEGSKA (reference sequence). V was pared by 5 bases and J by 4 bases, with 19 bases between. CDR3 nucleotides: TGCAGTGCTCGTGGTGGGTGGTTGGGGCCAGATACGCAGTATTTT. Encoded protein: CSARGGWLGPDTQYF.